Below are 6 T cell receptor beta chains sequenced from a single sample in a study of T cell responses to AZD1222 COVID-19 vaccine. Sequencing was performed with immunoSEQ multiplex PCR; in TCRdb, only in-frame clones are kept and a portion is missing. The sample lists roughly 150,000 clones, approximately 90% occurring once. The sample here was peripheral blood, taken after recovery from COVID-19. The source of these receptors is an adult who had recovered from COVID-19.

The chain recombines TRBV29-1 with TRBJ2-3, with D perhaps TRBD2 (5 bases). This CDR3 is 13 amino acids long. V was clipped by 3 bases and J by 8 bases, with 15 bases between them. Per the germline V gene, CDR1 is SQVTM and CDR2 is ANQGSEA. CDR3 in amino acids: CSVDLRDVGTQYF. DNA of the CDR3: TGCAGCGTTGACCTTCGGGATGTCGGTACGCAGTATTTT.

Concerning this clone: Other DNA sequences within the sample encode an identical CDR3. The chain recombines TRBV7-3 with TRBJ1-5; D remains ambiguous. Per germline, CDR1 SGHTA and CDR2 FQGTGA. CDR3 size: 13 residues. V was cut by 1 base and J by 7 bases, with 8 bases left in between. CDR3 sequence: CASSLNAGQPQHF. In DNA, the CDR3 is TGTGCCAGCAGCTTAAATGCGGGACAGCCCCAGCATTTT.

The chain employs TRBV19 and TRBJ1-2, with 7 bases identical to TRBD1. Germline CDR1 is LNHDA and CDR2 is SQIVND (reference sequence). V shed 3 bases and J 3 bases; nucleotides not matched to a gene: 13. CDR3 length: 17 amino acids. CDR3 DNA sequence: TGTGCCAGTAGTATGCGGGGTGGGCAGGGGGGCTACTATGGCTACACCTTC. Translating it yields CASSMRGGQGGYYGYTF.

This clone was observed a few times. The V gene is TRBV7-2, the J gene TRBJ1-2; TRBD1 agrees at 8 bases. The CDR3 runs to 15 residues. With 5 bases clipped from V and 1 base from J, the junction kept 6 bases outside the gene matches. Germline V lookup: CDR1 SGHTA, CDR2 FQGNSA. The CDR3 protein is CASSGRTGLNYGYTF. In nucleotides, the CDR3 is TGTGCCAGCAGCGGCAGGACAGGGCTTAACTATGGCTACACCTTC. Full variable domain (missing parts from reference TRBV7-2 and TRBJ1-2): GAGVSQSPSNKVTEKGKDVELRCDPISGHTALYWYRQSLGQGLEFLIYFQGNSAPDKSGLPSDRFSAERTGGSVSTLTIQRTQQEDSAVYLCASSGRTGLNYGYTFGSGTRLTVV.

The chain recombines TRBV7-2 with TRBJ2-1; no clear D gene. Germline CDR1 SGHTA, CDR2 FQGNSA. The CDR3 length is 13 residues. V was clipped by 5 bases and J by 4 bases, with 9 bases between them. This chain's CDR3 is CASSLTSYNEQFF. The CDR3 nucleotides are TGTGCCAGCAGCCTTACCTCTTACAATGAGCAGTTCTTC.

A single count supports this clone. This rearrangement joins TRBV5-4 to TRBJ2-3; tentatively, D is TRBD2 (5 bases). CDR3 length: 13 amino acids. Between the trimmed V and J ends, which lost 0 bases and 3 bases, there was a span of 5 bases. The germline V gene has CDR1 SGHNT and CDR2 YYREEE (reference sequence). The CDR3 sequence is CASSLAGTDTQYF. The CDR3 DNA reads TGTGCCAGCAGCTTGGCGGGAACAGATACGCAGTATTTT.